The clone carrying this TCR beta chain has a count of ten or more. On the basis of clinical symptoms, serum thyroxine and TRAb, thyroid ultrasound and orbital computed tomography, diagnoses were made. These data come from a study of T cells in Graves' hyperthyroidism and ophthalmopathy. The CDR3 has 16 amino acids. Germline V gene lookup returns CDR1 MNHNS and CDR2 SASEGT. After removal of 8 bases from V and 6 bases from J, the junction contained 12 bases not matched to a gene. It was RNA transcripts that yielded the amplified TCR beta CDR3 regions. In the first-round RT-PCR of the TCR CDR3, the HTBI primer set was used. TCRdb re-analysed the multiplex PCR reads in MiXCR, keeping a single row per CDR3 protein. The profile shows 250,000 to 300,000 distinct CDR3 sequences, 13% to 15% of them singletons.

This chain joins TRBV6-1 and TRBJ2-2; 10 nucleotides line up with TRBD1. The clonotype comes from a woman aged 40 to 50 with Graves' hyperthyroidism that later progressed to Graves' ophthalmopathy. Sequenced sample: blood. CDR3 nucleotide sequence: TGTGCCAGCTGGTCAACCCGGACAGGGGGGGCCGGGGAGCTGTTTTTT. Translation gives CASWSTRTGGAGELFF.